This entry lists 2 T cell receptor beta chains sequenced from one sample in a study of shared clonotypes between healthy human individuals. The method was immunoSEQ multiplex PCR; TCRdb's version includes in-frame clones alone and lacks a portion of them. In the table there are about 1.5 million clones, 95% to 99% of which are singletons. Sequencing used naive CD4+ T cells sorted from blood. Described subset: CD45RA+ positively selected. These receptors all come from a young man in good health.

The CDR3 coding sequence is TGTGCCAGCAGCTTGGGGCGGGATCGGGGGAACGAGCAGTACTTC. Protein product: CASSLGRDRGNEQYF. The chain joins TRBV5-4 to TRBJ2-7, with D possibly TRBD2 on 6 matching bases. CDR1 is SGHNT, CDR2 YYREEE, per germline (reference sequence). CDR3 size: 15 residues. V was cut by 0 bases and J by 5 bases, with 15 bases left in between.

V and J are TRBV5-1 and TRBJ2-3; 13 bases fit TRBD2. CDR1 and CDR2 from the germline V gene are SGHRS and YFSETQ. This CDR3 is 17 amino acids long. V lost 4 bases to trimming and J lost 1 base; unmatched junction nucleotides: 6. The CDR3: CASSPGTSGAGTDTQYF. The CDR3 nucleotides read TGCGCCAGCAGCCCCGGGACTAGCGGGGCCGGCACAGATACGCAGTATTTT.